The entry that follows covers one T cell receptor beta chain sequence. In the authors' workflow: Amplification of reference gene primers was used by the study to estimate nucleated cell counts. Sequencing used immunoSEQ multiplex PCR; TCRdb keeps in-frame clones, though not all of them. V and J calls and clone size are given by that table; D and trimming were obtained from the DNA. The sample has fewer than 60,000 clones, approximately 82% seen once. These data originate in a study of blood T cell repertoires in COVID-19. Turning to the study itself: COVID-19 samples, acute and convalescent, were from the United States, Italy and Spain. Sample material is recorded as cDNA or gDNA derived from T cells, B-cell-depleted T cells, or PBMCs.

The CDR3 has 15 residues. The germline V gene encodes CDR1 GTSNPN and CDR2 SVGIG (reference sequence). Deletions cut 8 bases from V and 0 bases from J, with 16 bases between. Material: peripheral blood. The V gene is TRBV30, the J gene TRBJ2-2, with D perhaps TRBD2 (6 bases). This clonotype was sampled from a man aged 55 to 70 with acute or convalescent COVID-19. This CDR3 reads CAQNSGGPNTGELFF. The CDR3 nucleotides are TGTGCCCAAAACTCCGGGGGACCGAACACCGGGGAGCTGTTTTTT. The full variable domain, its missing parts supplied by reference TRBV30 and TRBJ2-2, is SQTIHQWPATLVQPVGSPLSLECTVEGTSNPNLYWYRQAAGRGLQLLFYSVGIGQISSEVPQNLSASRPQDRQFILSSKKLLLSDSGFYLCAQNSGGPNTGELFFGEGSRLTVL.